The T cell receptor (beta chain) described here comes from a study of cytomegalovirus exposure and HLA in healthy donors. CDR3 length equals 16 residues. Trimming removed 5 bases from V and 4 bases from J; junction bases left unmatched: 6. Germline values: CDR1 SGHTA, CDR2 FQGNSA. The PCR ran on 60 Vbeta and 13 Jbeta primers. This table comes from immunoSEQ multiplex PCR, and its TCRdb copy is limited to in-frame clones, with some not included. The table includes 150,000 to 200,000 clones, about 77% detected once. The rearrangement joins TRBV7-2 to TRBJ2-4; TRBD2 agrees at 12 bases. The material sequenced was PBMCs. The TCR was taken from a man aged 25-45 years in good health and CMV-seronegative. This CDR3 reads CASSPRLAGEKNIQYF. In DNA, the CDR3 is TGTGCCAGCAGCCCTAGACTAGCGGGGGAAAAAAACATTCAGTACTTC. The whole variable domain, filled in from reference TRBV7-2 and TRBJ2-4, reads GAGVSQSPSNKVTEKGKDVELRCDPISGHTALYWYRQSLGQGLEFLIYFQGNSAPDKSGLPSDRFSAERTGGSVSTLTIQRTQQEDSAVYLCASSPRLAGEKNIQYFGAGTRLSVL.